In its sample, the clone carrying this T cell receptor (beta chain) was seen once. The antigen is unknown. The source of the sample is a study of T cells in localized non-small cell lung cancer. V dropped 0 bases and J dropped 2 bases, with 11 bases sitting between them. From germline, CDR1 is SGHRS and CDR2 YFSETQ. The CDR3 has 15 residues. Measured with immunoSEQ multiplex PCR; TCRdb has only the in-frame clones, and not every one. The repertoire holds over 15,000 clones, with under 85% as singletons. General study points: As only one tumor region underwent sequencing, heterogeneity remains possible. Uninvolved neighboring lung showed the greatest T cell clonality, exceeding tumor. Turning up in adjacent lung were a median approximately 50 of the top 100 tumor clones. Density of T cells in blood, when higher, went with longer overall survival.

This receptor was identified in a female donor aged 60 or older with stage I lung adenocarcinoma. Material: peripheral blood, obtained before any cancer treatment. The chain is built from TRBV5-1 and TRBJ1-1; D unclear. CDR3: CASSLAVTDNTEAFF. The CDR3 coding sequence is TGCGCCAGCAGCTTGGCCGTAACAGATAACACTGAAGCTTTCTTT.